This T cell receptor beta chain was identified during a study of blood T cell repertoires in COVID-19 (dated by TCRdb to 2019 to 2021). Broadly, across the study: Samples from collaborators originated in the United States, Italy and Spain and spanned both the acute and convalescent phases of COVID-19. Where available, HLA class I and class II types were taken from metadata supplied by the sample provider and were not determined by assay-based typing. The repertoires were released in a freely available public database intended as a resource for research on the immune response to SARS-CoV-2. Deeply sampled blood TCRbeta repertoires from subjects exposed to, actively infected with, or recovered from COVID-19 were included in the dataset. A de-identified subject ID, COVID-19 status, age in years and sex were almost always included in the sample metadata. The prospective study material was composed of cDNA or gDNA derived from T cells, B-cell-depleted T cells, or PBMCs. The samples were drawn from the first 160 participants of the ongoing ImmuneRACE study and from roughly 1,300 subjects provided by 6 global collaborators.

The immunoSEQ Assay, a bias-controlled multiplex PCR, was used to amplify TCRbeta CDR3 regions from genomic DNA. As for the authors' bioinformatics: The number of nucleated cells in each sample was estimated from the amplification of reference gene primers within the assay. Sequence reads were collapsed and filtered to measure the absolute abundance of every unique TCRbeta CDR3 rearrangement. For each sample, productive Simpson clonality was calculated by taking the square root of Simpson's diversity index across productive rearrangements. TCRdb mirrors the immuneACCESS table, restricted to in-frame sequences. Some clones are absent from its copies; in checked studies, under half trace to an unresolved V gene, and the reason for the others is unknown. That table supplies the V and J calls and clone size; D and trimming were determined from the DNA. The sample table lists under 200,000 clones, nearly 90% of them with a count of one. The top ten hold roughly 21% of the sample.

Points on this clone: Its antigen specificity is not known. Base qualities are not provided; no much larger clone lies one nucleotide away.

On the study overall, not on this receptor specifically: Clinical and demographic metadata were provided uncurated, with the amount varying by source and participant.

The collaborating institutions used their own protocols to collect whole blood in K2EDTA tubes. For TCRbeta analysis, collaborators shipped samples in one of three forms: frozen whole blood, isolated PBMCs, or DNA extracted from either of those sample types. Based on the germline V gene, the CDR1 and CDR2 sequences are SGHTA and FQGTGA. The CDR3, from cysteine to phenylalanine, totals 14 residues. This entry keeps only the CDR3 DNA: 42 bases, framed from base 1. V sheds 5 bases and J sheds 0 bases, leaving 8 bases between their ends. Sequenced input: peripheral blood. The sequence joins TRBV7-3 to TRBJ1-3; the D gene lacks a confident call. The receptor was derived from a man aged 60-69 years with active or convalescent COVID-19. For the CDR3, the sequence is CASSPGSSGNTIYF. The nucleotide sequence reads TGTGCCAGCAGCCCAGGCAGCTCTGGAAACACCATATATTTT.